This T cell receptor (beta chain) was profiled in a study of CD8+ T cells in alopecia areata. Looked up from germline, CDR1 is NNHNN and CDR2 is SYGAGS (reference sequence). The V and J ends lost 0 bases and 0 bases respectively, with 10 bases between them. The CDR3 loop spans 16 amino acids. cDNA prepared by RNA extraction and subsequent reverse transcription served as the template for sequencing. The assay was immunoSEQ multiplex PCR, and TCRdb's table has in-frame clones only and misses some. This sample comprises some 120,000 clones, none seen once only. This clone has a handful of counts. Its antigen is not known. Genes here carry mouse names. The sequenced fragment ends 4 residues before the CDR3 boundary, so the rest is inferred from the germline J gene. Overall study findings and caveats: Sequence data from scalp samples additionally include resident alphabeta T cells of normal skin.

Sequenced sample: lesional skin. The clonotype comes from a C3H/HeJ mouse with alopecia areata. The strain's MHC: H2-k. The V call is TRBV13-2, the J call TRBJ2-1; TRBD2 might be the D (6 bases). The covered CDR3 bases are TGTGCCAGCGGTGATGACCTGGGGATTAACTATGCT. This gives the protein CASGDDLGINYA. From start to end, the CDR3 is CASGDDLGINYAEQFF.